The rows below give T cell receptor beta chains drawn from one sample of a study of T cell changes during pregnancy in multiple sclerosis. The repertoire was sequenced with immunoSEQ multiplex PCR; TCRdb's copy has only in-frame clones and lacks some. The sample carries 30,000 to 40,000 clones, 85% to 95% recorded once. This material consisted of CD4+ T cells from peripheral blood mononuclear cells, taken in the third trimester of pregnancy. All receptors derive from a female donor in good health, enrolled as a control in a pregnancy study. The CDR3 runs from the conserved cysteine through the conserved F or W. A D gene is named only where the DNA matches it firmly. A clone size is listed for some rows: how often the clone was seen (once, few, many), or a class if it is expanded.

>TRBV7-7|.|.|TRBJ2-2|14
CASSPDRNTGELFF
TGTGCTAGCAGCCCGGACAGGAACACCGGGGAGCTGTTTTTT
>TRBV4-2|TRBD1|.|TRBJ2-4|15
CASSQVQADRSIQYF
TGTGCCAGCAGCCAAGTACAGGCGGACAGGAGCATTCAGTACTTC
>TRBV2|.|.|TRBJ1-6|15
CASTTGSSYNSPLHF
TGTGCCAGTACAACAGGGAGCTCCTATAATTCACCCCTCCACTTT
>TRBV6-1|TRBD2|.|TRBJ2-3|14
CAANLDPSGDTQYF
TGTGCCGCCAACCTCGATCCTAGCGGAGATACGCAGTATTTT
>TRBV7-2|TRBD1|.|TRBJ1-2|16
CASSPPDRGRGYGYTF
TGTGCCAGCAGCCCCCCCGACAGGGGACGGGGCTATGGCTACACCTTC
>TRBV5-1|TRBD2|.|TRBJ2-1|17
CASSSGLAGVGGNEQFF
TGCGCCAGCAGCTCCGGACTAGCGGGAGTGGGTGGCAATGAGCAGTTCTTC
>TRBV7-9|TRBD1|.|TRBJ2-7|15
CASSLIGTGGYEQYF
TGTGCCAGCAGCTTAATAGGGACAGGAGGGTACGAGCAGTACTTC
>TRBV4-2|TRBD2|.|TRBJ2-7|16
CASSHATSGGSYEQYF
TGTGCCAGCAGCCACGCTACTAGCGGGGGCTCCTACGAGCAGTACTTC
>TRBV2|TRBD2|.|TRBJ2-3|17
CASRSRGLAGSTDTQYF
TGTGCCAGCAGGTCGAGGGGACTAGCGGGGTCTACAGATACGCAGTATTTT
>TRBV6-4|.|.|TRBJ2-7|18
CASSDPFGGADSSYEQYF
TGTGCCAGCAGTGACCCGTTCGGGGGAGCGGACTCCTCCTACGAGCAGTACTTC
>TRBV27|.|.|TRBJ2-7|16
CASSYSTRYSSYEQYF
TGTGCCAGCAGTTACAGCACACGGTATAGCTCCTACGAGCAGTACTTC
>TRBV5-1|.|.|TRBJ2-1|14
CASSAGTAYNEQFF
TGCGCCAGCAGCGCAGGGACTGCCTACAATGAGCAGTTCTTC
>TRBV7-3|.|.|TRBJ2-2|14
CASSLFQGPGELFF
TGTGCCAGCAGCTTATTCCAGGGTCCCGGGGAGCTGTTTTTT
>TRBV15|TRBD1|.|TRBJ1-5|14
CATRGTGGSQPQHF
TGTGCCACCAGGGGGACAGGGGGCAGCCAGCCCCAGCATTTT
>TRBV5-4|TRBD1|.|TRBJ2-3|15
CASSLYRGSTDTQYF
TGTGCCAGCAGCCTATACAGGGGTAGCACAGATACGCAGTATTTT
>TRBV7-8|.|once|TRBJ2-3|16
CASSLVSGLTTDTQYF
TGTGCCAGCAGCTTAGTATCCGGACTTACCACAGATACGCAGTATTTT
>TRBV10-3|TRBD2|.|TRBJ2-7|13
CASEAGGTYEQYF
TGTGCCTCAGAAGCGGGAGGGACCTACGAGCAGTACTTC
>TRBV6-5|.|.|TRBJ1-2|13
CASSYSSNYGYTF
TGTGCCAGCAGTTACTCCTCTAACTATGGCTACACCTTC
>TRBV5-1|.|.|TRBJ2-1|13
CASSLGPDNEQFF
TGCGCCAGCAGCCTTGGGCCCGACAATGAGCAGTTCTTC
>TRBV5-1|.|.|TRBJ2-7|18
CASSLRRDMNPPLYEQYF
TGCGCCAGCAGCTTGCGCCGGGACATGAATCCTCCTCTCTACGAGCAGTACTTC
>TRBV15|.|.|TRBJ1-2|16
CATSRDGALANYGYTF
TGTGCCACCAGCAGAGATGGGGCTCTGGCTAACTATGGCTACACCTTC
>TRBV7-9|.|.|TRBJ2-2|13
CASRDIYAGELFF
TGTGCCAGCAGAGACATATACGCCGGGGAGCTGTTTTTT
>TRBV5-1|.|.|TRBJ1-2|14
CASSLASQGYGYTF
TGCGCCAGCAGCCTTGCCTCCCAGGGGTATGGCTACACCTTC
>TRBV21-1|.|.|TRBJ1-3|15
CASSKGRATGNTIYF
TGTGCCAGCAGCAAGGGCAGGGCAACGGGAAACACCATATATTTT
>TRBV28|TRBD2|.|TRBJ2-1|16
CASSSFSGRAGNEQFF
TGTGCCAGCAGTTCTTTCAGTGGGAGGGCCGGAAATGAGCAGTTCTTC
>TRBV2|.|.|TRBJ2-1|16
CAIPLGGASSYNEQFF
TGTGCCATCCCTTTGGGGGGTGCTAGCTCCTACAATGAGCAGTTCTTC
>TRBV2|TRBD1|.|TRBJ1-1|14
CASRYRDRNTEAFF
TGTGCCAGCAGATACCGGGACAGGAACACTGAAGCTTTCTTT
>TRBV6-5|.|.|TRBJ1-1|11
CASSVGGRAFF
TGTGCCAGCAGCGTTGGGGGGAGAGCTTTCTTT
>TRBV19|TRBD1|.|TRBJ2-5|13
CASTTTGEETQYF
TGTGCCAGTACCACGACAGGGGAAGAGACCCAGTACTTC
>TRBV21-1|.|.|TRBJ1-5|16
CASNAPRDYSNQPQHF
TGTGCCAGCAACGCTCCCAGGGATTATAGCAATCAGCCCCAGCATTTT
>TRBV30|TRBD2|.|TRBJ2-3|14
CAWSSLAGGQAQYF
TGTGCCTGGAGTTCACTAGCGGGGGGGCAAGCGCAGTATTTT
>TRBV19|.|.|TRBJ1-1|16
CASGVLQGRMNTEAFF
TGTGCCAGTGGGGTCCTTCAGGGGAGAATGAACACTGAAGCTTTCTTT
>TRBV27|TRBD2|.|TRBJ2-3|16
CASSLSASGRTDTQYF
TGTGCCAGCAGTTTATCTGCTAGCGGTCGCACAGATACGCAGTATTTT
>TRBV7-7|TRBD1|.|TRBJ2-7|17
CASSLRQGAVGFFEQYF
TGTGCTAGCAGCTTAAGACAGGGGGCGGTCGGTTTCTTCGAGCAGTACTTC
>TRBV13|.|.|TRBJ2-7|13
CASSPGPGSEQYF
TGTGCCAGCAGCCCCGGCCCGGGGAGCGAGCAGTACTTC
>TRBV5-1|TRBD2|.|TRBJ2-3|15
CASSSLAGGTDTQYF
TGCGCCAGCAGCTCACTAGCGGGGGGAACAGATACGCAGTATTTT
>TRBV28|.|.|TRBJ1-3|15
CASSFRGFSGNTIYF
TGTGCCAGCAGTTTTCGGGGATTCTCTGGAAACACCATATATTTT
>TRBV5-1|TRBD2|.|TRBJ2-5|17
CASSYRTSGGPGETQYF
TGCGCCAGCAGTTATCGGACTAGCGGGGGGCCGGGGGAGACCCAGTACTTC
>TRBV11-3|.|.|TRBJ2-7|14
CASTPRVRVYEQYF
TGTGCCAGCACCCCTAGAGTGAGAGTTTACGAGCAGTACTTC
>TRBV11-2|.|.|TRBJ2-7|16
CASSTIKTRKSYEQYF
TGTGCCAGCAGCACAATTAAGACTAGAAAGTCCTACGAGCAGTACTTC
>TRBV7-8|TRBD1|.|TRBJ2-5|15
CASSPRQGAQVTQYF
TGTGCCAGCAGCCCAAGACAGGGGGCGCAGGTGACCCAGTACTTC
>TRBV5-4|TRBD2|few|TRBJ2-7|16
CASSTGTTQRPYEQYF
TGTGCCAGCAGCACCGGGACTACCCAGAGACCCTACGAGCAGTACTTC
>TRBV7-9|TRBD1|.|TRBJ2-1|15
CASSLSGTGFHEQFF
TGTGCCAGCAGCCTATCCGGGACAGGGTTTCATGAGCAGTTCTTC
>TRBV6-1|TRBD2|.|TRBJ2-5|16
CASREVAGSTRETQYF
TGTGCCAGCAGAGAAGTAGCGGGGTCCACCCGGGAGACCCAGTACTTC
>TRBV2|.|.|TRBJ2-1|12
CASSEIGNEQFF
TGTGCCAGCAGTGAAATCGGGAATGAGCAGTTCTTC
>TRBV27|TRBD2|.|TRBJ2-4|13
CASRSGGANIQYF
TGTGCCAGCAGGTCGGGGGGGGCGAACATTCAGTACTTC
>TRBV27|.|once|TRBJ2-6|15
CASRGSGAGANVLTF
TGTGCCAGCAGGGGATCAGGGGCTGGGGCCAACGTCCTGACTTTC
>TRBV2|.|.|TRBJ2-3|14
CASKPQATTDTQYF
TGTGCCAGCAAGCCGCAGGCGACCACAGATACGCAGTATTTT
>TRBV7-6|TRBD2|.|TRBJ2-7|15
CASSLVAGGAGEQYF
TGTGCCAGCAGCTTAGTTGCGGGAGGTGCTGGCGAGCAGTACTTC
>TRBV4-1|TRBD2|once|TRBJ2-1|16
CASSQERGGTYNEQFF
TGCGCCAGCAGCCAAGAGCGGGGGGGCACCTACAATGAGCAGTTCTTC
>TRBV11-3|TRBD2|.|TRBJ2-1|19
CASSPWTSGGGSSYNEQFF
TGTGCCAGCAGCCCTTGGACTAGCGGGGGGGGGAGCTCCTACAATGAGCAGTTCTTC
>TRBV9|TRBD1|.|TRBJ1-5|14
CASSLGQGNQPQHF
TGTGCCAGCAGCCTTGGACAGGGCAATCAGCCCCAGCATTTT
>TRBV4-2|TRBD1|.|TRBJ2-1|17
CASSQWDSSSSYNEQFF
TGTGCCAGCAGCCAATGGGACAGTTCGAGCTCCTACAATGAGCAGTTCTTC
>TRBV11-2|.|few|TRBJ1-4|14
CASSLDNGNEKLFF
TGTGCCAGCAGCCTTGACAATGGAAATGAAAAACTGTTTTTT
>TRBV4-2|TRBD2|once|TRBJ2-7|15
CASSQASGTAYEQYF
TGTGCCAGCAGCCAAGCTAGCGGGACGGCCTACGAGCAGTACTTC
>TRBV2|.|.|TRBJ1-2|14
CASRKGQSVYGYTF
TGTGCCAGCAGGAAAGGACAGTCGGTCTATGGCTACACCTTC
>TRBV6-1|.|few|TRBJ2-7|13
CASRKNRVHEQYF
TGTGCCAGCAGAAAAAACAGGGTCCACGAGCAGTACTTC
>TRBV28|TRBD2|.|TRBJ2-1|16
CASSSVSGRLYNEQFF
TGTGCCAGCAGTTCAGTTAGCGGGAGGCTATACAATGAGCAGTTCTTC